A selection of T cell receptor beta chains follows, all from one sample in a study of human T cells and chemical hapten exposure. TCRdb processed the RACE reads anew with MiXCR; each CDR3 protein has one entry. The repertoire holds 250,000 or so distinct CDR3 sequences, with about 9% as singletons. Source: whole blood, taken in connection with sensitization to the hapten diphenylcyclopropenone (DPC). These receptors were taken from a woman in her forties with alopecia areata. Some clones in this sample may be carry-over from other donors' samples. Each CDR3 is given with its conserved first and last residue. The D gene is left open where the match is weak. Size is stated for part of the rows, as once, few or many counts, or as a class when the clone is expanded.

size	V	D	J	CDR3	DNA
many	TRBV28	TRBD1	TRBJ2-4	CASSLVGQGFSTILLAKNIQYF	TGTGCCAGCAGTTTAGTGGGACAGGGGTTCTCGACTATACTACTAGCCAAAAACATTCAGTACTTC
many	TRBV7-2	.	TRBJ1-1	CASSITRQGNTEAFF	TGTGCCAGCAGCATTACGCGGCAGGGAAACACTGAAGCTTTCTTT
.	TRBV12-3/TRBV12-4	.	TRBJ1-4	CASSYLHRGRNEKLFF	TGTGCCAGCAGTTACCTACATCGGGGTAGGAATGAAAAACTGTTTTTT
few	TRBV5-1	.	TRBJ2-5	CASSRGGVQETQYF	TGCGCCAGCAGCCGCGGTGGGGTACAAGAGACCCAGTACTTC
once	TRBV6-2/TRBV6-3	TRBD1	TRBJ2-5	CASSYGGTGGRETQYF	TGTGCCAGCAGTTACGGAGGAACAGGGGGGAGAGAGACCCAGTACTTC
many	TRBV29-1	.	TRBJ2-7	CSARTQRHEQYF	TGCAGCGCGCGTACCCAGCGGCACGAGCAGTACTTC
.	TRBV29-1	TRBD2	TRBJ2-3	CSVSVAGGHTDTQYF	TGCAGCGTTTCTGTAGCGGGAGGCCACACAGATACGCAGTATTTT
.	TRBV19	TRBD2	TRBJ2-1	CASSPRTSGGPSSYNEQFF	TGTGCCAGTAGTCCCCGGACTAGCGGGGGACCGTCTTCCTACAATGAGCAGTTCTTC
many	TRBV3-1	.	TRBJ1-1	CASSQGHLNTEAFF	TGTGCCAGCAGCCAAGGGCACCTGAACACTGAAGCTTTCTTT
few	TRBV5-1	.	TRBJ2-1	CASSPPGHKTYNEQFF	TGCGCCAGCAGCCCCCCCGGGCACAAGACTTACAATGAGCAGTTCTTC
.	TRBV24-1	TRBD2	TRBJ2-1	CATSPSGSFYNEQFF	TGTGCCACCAGTCCCAGCGGGAGTTTCTACAATGAGCAGTTCTTC
many	TRBV12-3/TRBV12-4	.	TRBJ1-2	CASSLRAYGYTF	TGTGCCAGCAGCCTGAGGGCGTATGGCTACACCTTC
.	TRBV4-2	TRBD2	TRBJ2-1	CASSQVNSGRNLVYNEQFF	TGTGCCAGCAGCCAAGTAAATAGCGGGAGGAATCTTGTATACAATGAGCAGTTCTTC
many	TRBV20-1	.	TRBJ2-1	CSPAVTYNEQFF	TGCAGTCCGGCAGTGACCTACAATGAGCAGTTCTTC
.	TRBV25-1	.	TRBJ2-5	CASSELQGRETQYF	TGTGCCAGCAGTGAATTACAGGGCCGGGAGACCCAGTACTTC
many	TRBV20-1	TRBD1	TRBJ1-5	CSASEDREYGQPQHF	TGCAGTGCTAGCGAAGACAGGGAGTACGGTCAGCCCCAGCATTTT
.	TRBV6-1	.	TRBJ2-7	CASSEQGMAPEQYF	TGTGCCAGCAGTGAACAGGGGATGGCTCCGGAGCAGTACTTC
few	TRBV28	TRBD1	TRBJ1-2	CASSFLNQGATDGYTF	TGTGCCAGCAGTTTCCTAAACCAGGGGGCGACTGATGGCTACACCTTC
.	TRBV20-1	TRBD1	TRBJ1-2	CSASSGGRVYGYTF	TGCAGTGCTAGTTCAGGGGGCAGGGTCTATGGCTACACCTTC
many	TRBV3-1	TRBD2	TRBJ2-1	CASSQVPAGGKQFF	TGTGCCAGCAGCCAAGTTCCAGCGGGGGGGAAGCAGTTCTTC
.	TRBV11-2	.	TRBJ2-3	CASSLEGVRNTQYF	TGTGCCAGCAGCTTAGAGGGGGTGAGGAATACGCAGTATTTT
.	TRBV12-3/TRBV12-4	TRBD2	TRBJ2-7	CASSPAASGSFHEQYF	TGTGCCAGCAGTCCCGCTGCCAGCGGGAGCTTCCACGAGCAGTACTTC
.	TRBV28	.	TRBJ1-1	CASTQVPGEAFF	TGTGCCAGCACACAGGTCCCCGGTGAAGCTTTCTTT
few	TRBV28	TRBD1	TRBJ2-7	CASSSPGQGPSKQYF	TGTGCCAGCAGTTCGCCGGGACAGGGGCCTAGTAAGCAGTACTTC
few	TRBV24-1	TRBD1	TRBJ2-1	CATSDLPTTGGNEQFF	TGTGCCACCAGTGATTTGCCAACTACAGGGGGCAATGAGCAGTTCTTC
.	TRBV20-1	TRBD2	TRBJ2-3	CSGRPGLETDTQYF	TGCAGTGGGCGGCCGGGACTAGAGACAGATACGCAGTATTTT
few	TRBV2	TRBD2	TRBJ2-1	CASRPGLVYNEQFF	TGTGCCAGCAGGCCGGGACTAGTCTACAATGAGCAGTTCTTC